These T cell receptor beta chains were read from a single sample in a study of HIV-infected patients and healthy controls. TCRdb independently ran MiXCR on the 5' RACE reads; one entry per CDR3 protein. The sample lists 3,500 to 5,500 distinct CDR3 sequences; 7.8% were seen once. Source: blood, taken before antiretroviral therapy. The receptors stem from an adult with HIV infection. Each CDR3 is given with its conserved first and last residue. D genes are given only for firm matches. Rows may omit the clone size; those that give it use once, few, many or a size class.

TRBJ2-3,-,-,15,TRBV7-9,TGTGCCAGCAGCTTAGAGGGCTTTTCCACAGATACGCAGTATTTT,CASSLEGFSTDTQYF
TRBJ2-3,-,TRBD1,14,TRBV7-2,TGTGCCAGCAGCCCCGGACAGGGCACAGATACGCAGTATTTT,CASSPGQGTDTQYF
TRBJ2-7,medium-sized,TRBD2,15,TRBV28,TGTGCCAGCAGTTCCCTCGGACTAGAGGTGTACGAGCAGTACTTC,CASSSLGLEVYEQYF
TRBJ1-5,many,-,13,TRBV20-1,TGCAGTGCTAGAGACCTCCCTAAACAGCCCCAGCATTTT,CSARDLPKQPQHF
TRBJ1-2,many,TRBD1,13,TRBV6-5,TGTGCCAGCAGTCAACTACAGGGGAGAGGCTACACCTTC,CASSQLQGRGYTF
TRBJ2-6,-,-,15,TRBV5-1,TGCGCCAGCAGCCTTAGGGGTTCGGGGGCCAACGTCCTGACTTTC,CASSLRGSGANVLTF
TRBJ1-5,medium-sized,-,16,TRBV7-2,TGTGCCAGCAGCCTGCGGGGGGGAGGATTGGATCAGCCCCAGCATTTT,CASSLRGGGLDQPQHF
TRBJ2-4,many,TRBD2,20,TRBV5-4,TGTGCCAGCAGCTTAGGGGGACTAGCGGGTAGAGCCTTGGCCAAAAACATTCAGTACTTC,CASSLGGLAGRALAKNIQYF
TRBJ1-1,medium-sized,-,17,TRBV30,TGTGCCTGGGGTAGGGCCCGAACGACGGGAATGAACACTGAAGCTTTCTTT,CAWGRARTTGMNTEAFF
TRBJ2-3,medium-sized,-,13,TRBV20-1,TGCAGTGCCGGGGAGCAGAACACAGATACGCAGTATTTT,CSAGEQNTDTQYF
TRBJ1-5,medium-sized,TRBD1,15,TRBV3-1,TGTGCCAGCAGCCCGGGACAGGGGGCATGGCAGCCCCAGCATTTT,CASSPGQGAWQPQHF
TRBJ2-3,-,TRBD2,16,TRBV28,TGTGCCAGCAGACCCTATAGCGGGAGCGGCACAGATACGCAGTATTTT,CASRPYSGSGTDTQYF
TRBJ2-7,few,TRBD1,15,TRBV5-4,TGTGCCAGCAGCTCCTTCGGACAGGCGAAGGGCGAGCAGTACTTC,CASSSFGQAKGEQYF
TRBJ1-1,medium-sized,TRBD1,16,TRBV25-1,TGTGCCAGCAGTGAATCATGGACAGGAGCAAACACTGAAGCTTTCTTT,CASSESWTGANTEAFF
TRBJ2-5,medium-sized,TRBD1,13,TRBV19,TGTGCCAGTAGAGGACAGGACGAGGAGACCCAGTACTTC,CASRGQDEETQYF
TRBJ2-5,many,-,15,TRBV7-9,TGTGCCAGCAGCTTAGTTCGACACACCCAAGAGACCCAGTACTTC,CASSLVRHTQETQYF
TRBJ2-2,few,-,13,TRBV29-1,TGCAGCGTTACCGGGACACTAACCGGGGAGCTGTTTTTT,CSVTGTLTGELFF
TRBJ2-7,medium-sized,-,13,TRBV7-9,TGTGCCAGCAGGGACTCCCTCGACTACGAGCAGTACTTC,CASRDSLDYEQYF
TRBJ1-5,medium-sized,-,14,TRBV2,TGTGCCAGCAGTGAAGGGGGGGCCGATCAGCCCCAGCATTTT,CASSEGGADQPQHF
TRBJ1-1,many,-,16,TRBV2,TGTGCCAGCAGCCACTCGGGGCAGCGTCTGAACACTGAAGCTTTCTTT,CASSHSGQRLNTEAFF
TRBJ2-1,-,TRBD2,16,TRBV5-1,TGCGCCAGCAGCTCGATGACTAGCGGGAGGACAGATGAGCAGTTCTTC,CASSSMTSGRTDEQFF
TRBJ1-1,medium-sized,-,13,TRBV2,TGTGCCAGCACCCGAGTTCCGAACACTGAAGCTTTCTTT,CASTRVPNTEAFF
TRBJ1-2,medium-sized,-,16,TRBV5-6,TGTGCCAGCAGCTTGTCCAAACGGACATCGATAGATGGCTACACCTTC,CASSLSKRTSIDGYTF
TRBJ1-5,many,-,14,TRBV5-5,TGTGCCAGCAGGAAGTCTTATAGCAATCAGCCCCAGCATTTT,CASRKSYSNQPQHF
TRBJ1-2,many,-,10,TRBV28,TGTGCCAGCAGTTCCCAGAGCTACACCTTC,CASSSQSYTF
TRBJ2-7,many,TRBD2,15,TRBV2,TGTGCCAGCAGTGAGCTTCAGACTAGCGGCTACGAGCAGTACTTC,CASSELQTSGYEQYF
TRBJ2-1,medium-sized,-,14,TRBV19,TGTGCCAGTAGTATCGGAACAGACTACAATGAGCAGTTCTTC,CASSIGTDYNEQFF
TRBJ1-1,medium-sized,-,16,TRBV6-1,TGTGCCAGCAGTGAACCTCTGACAGGCCGGTTCACTGAAGCTTTCTTT,CASSEPLTGRFTEAFF
TRBJ2-1,medium-sized,-,15,TRBV2,TGTGCCAGCAATTCGGCGGGGCCGATTAAGAATGAGCAGTTCTTC,CASNSAGPIKNEQFF
TRBJ1-5,medium-sized,-,15,TRBV2,TGTGCCAGCAGTGAGACAGAATTGGAGAATCAGCCCCAGCATTTT,CASSETELENQPQHF
TRBJ2-7,many,-,14,TRBV28,TGTGCCAGCAGTTTTAGAAGGGGGGGCTACGAGCAGTACTTC,CASSFRRGGYEQYF
TRBJ2-3,many,TRBD1,22,TRBV4-1,TGCGCCAGCAGCCAACCCTCGTTCAGCCCGGGACAGCCTATAACCAGCACAGATACGCAGTATTTT,CASSQPSFSPGQPITSTDTQYF
TRBJ1-5,medium-sized,-,15,TRBV7-2,TGTGCCAGCAGCTTATGGGGAGATAGCAATCAGCCCCAGCATTTT,CASSLWGDSNQPQHF
TRBJ2-3,many,-,15,TRBV11-2,TGTGCCAGCAGCTTTCTGCTAGGGGGGCCCGATACGCAGTATTTT,CASSFLLGGPDTQYF
TRBJ1-2,medium-sized,-,15,TRBV5-1,TGCGCCAGCAGCTCGGAAATACACAGGGTTTCTGGCTACACCTTC,CASSSEIHRVSGYTF
TRBJ2-7,many,TRBD1,15,TRBV18,TGTGCCAGCTCACCAACCGGGACAGGGTATTACGAGCAGTACTTC,CASSPTGTGYYEQYF
TRBJ1-1,-,TRBD1,17,TRBV28,TGTGCCGGCAAAACCTCCGGGACAGGTTTATGGGACACTGAAGCTTTCTTT,CAGKTSGTGLWDTEAFF
TRBJ1-4,many,TRBD1,14,TRBV10-3,TGTGCCACCTCGTTCCGGGACAGAGACGAAAAACTGTTTTTT,CATSFRDRDEKLFF
TRBJ2-2,medium-sized,TRBD1,17,TRBV19,TGTGCCAGTAGTCCGACCTCGACAGGGGAGGACACCGGGGAGCTGTTTTTT,CASSPTSTGEDTGELFF
TRBJ2-1,medium-sized,-,15,TRBV19,TGTGCCAGTAGTATAATGTCTTTGGGGTACAATGAGCAGTTCTTC,CASSIMSLGYNEQFF
TRBJ2-5,medium-sized,TRBD2,16,TRBV27,TGTGCCAGCAGTTTAATGCAGCGGGGGATCCAAGAGACCCAGTACTTC,CASSLMQRGIQETQYF
TRBJ1-2,few,TRBD1,12,TRBV29-1,TGCAGCGCTTACGGGACAGGGCAGGGCTACACCTTC,CSAYGTGQGYTF
TRBJ2-7,many,-,14,TRBV28,TGTGCCAGCAGTCCATACCAGTACTCCTACGAGCAGTACTTC,CASSPYQYSYEQYF
TRBJ1-1,many,-,11,TRBV6-5,TGTGCCACCCTGAGGGGGGCTGAAGCTTTCTTT,CATLRGAEAFF
TRBJ2-3,medium-sized,TRBD2,16,TRBV5-1,TGCGCCAGCAGCATCAGGACTAGCGGGGAGTCAGATACGCAGTATTTT,CASSIRTSGESDTQYF